These T cell receptor beta chains were read from a single sample in a study of T cell responses to AZD1222 COVID-19 vaccine. Only in-frame clones appear in the TCRdb table, and some are missing; sequencing was by immunoSEQ multiplex PCR. Of around 100,000 clones in the sample, over 90% were seen once. The specimen comprised peripheral blood, sampled on day 0 of AZD1222 vaccination. The receptor set was obtained from an adult in good health. CDR3s leave out the opening cysteine and the closing phenylalanine or tryptophan.

J gene: TRBJ2-1; V gene: TRBV6-2/TRBV6-3; CDR3 protein: ASSYRLAGGDEQF
J gene: TRBJ2-7; V gene: TRBV11-2; CDR3 protein: ASSSTFGPLNEQY
J gene: TRBJ2-1; V gene: TRBV9; CDR3 protein: ASSPPGSSYNEQF
J gene: TRBJ2-1; V gene: TRBV7-2; CDR3 protein: ASSILGLASNEQF
J gene: TRBJ1-4; V gene: TRBV7-9; CDR3 protein: ASSLQQGKLF
J gene: TRBJ1-1; V gene: TRBV19; CDR3 protein: ASSIGTGNTEAF
J gene: TRBJ2-1; V gene: TRBV18; CDR3 protein: ASSPPRGSSYNEQF
J gene: TRBJ1-1; V gene: TRBV28; CDR3 protein: ASRVDWTEAF
J gene: TRBJ2-4; V gene: TRBV28; CDR3 protein: ASSSPMDRGRNIQY
J gene: TRBJ2-3; V gene: TRBV11-3; CDR3 protein: ASRGQRNTDTQY
J gene: TRBJ1-6; V gene: TRBV21-1; CDR3 protein: ASSNHDRVLHSPLH
J gene: TRBJ2-7; V gene: TRBV7-8; CDR3 protein: ASSPQWKTDFRDEQY
J gene: TRBJ2-1; V gene: TRBV2; CDR3 protein: ASSEVEREVGNEQF
J gene: TRBJ2-3; V gene: TRBV24-1; CDR3 protein: ATSERSGQRMY
J gene: TRBJ2-3; V gene: TRBV6-1; CDR3 protein: ASSATASWSTDTQY
J gene: TRBJ2-3; V gene: TRBV2; CDR3 protein: ASSVQNSKRQY
J gene: TRBJ2-2; V gene: TRBV19; CDR3 protein: ASSTGTGGYAGELF
J gene: TRBJ2-3; V gene: TRBV11-3; CDR3 protein: ASSSSIIDTQY
J gene: TRBJ1-1; V gene: TRBV5-6; CDR3 protein: ASSPTGGVTEAF
J gene: TRBJ1-2; V gene: TRBV12-3/TRBV12-4; CDR3 protein: ASSEGDYGYT
J gene: TRBJ2-5; V gene: TRBV18; CDR3 protein: ASSPPLTGLAGTETQY
J gene: TRBJ2-7; V gene: TRBV27; CDR3 protein: ASSSWTSGNYEQY
J gene: TRBJ1-2; V gene: TRBV29-1; CDR3 protein: SVGKGAARGYT
J gene: TRBJ2-3; V gene: TRBV28; CDR3 protein: ASNSGRASSDTQY
J gene: TRBJ2-3; V gene: TRBV4-2; CDR3 protein: ASSQGWLAGGVLGDTQY
J gene: TRBJ1-5; V gene: TRBV4-2; CDR3 protein: ASSRIQGQPQH
J gene: TRBJ2-1; V gene: TRBV10-2; CDR3 protein: ASSALAAGRNNEQF
J gene: TRBJ1-2; V gene: TRBV14; CDR3 protein: ASSHPNGDGYT
J gene: TRBJ2-3; V gene: TRBV5-1; CDR3 protein: ASSLVAGRHLDTQY
J gene: TRBJ2-7; V gene: TRBV28; CDR3 protein: ASSFPGQGYEQY
J gene: TRBJ2-1; V gene: TRBV27; CDR3 protein: ATRLAGEEQF
J gene: TRBJ2-3; V gene: TRBV19; CDR3 protein: ASSGTTISTDTQY
J gene: TRBJ1-2; V gene: TRBV24-1; CDR3 protein: ATSDSGQGYYGYT
J gene: TRBJ1-6; V gene: TRBV5-1; CDR3 protein: ASSLRGRDNSPLH
J gene: TRBJ2-1; V gene: TRBV5-1; CDR3 protein: ASSLSGRFHEQF
J gene: TRBJ1-1; V gene: TRBV7-9; CDR3 protein: ASGERGPGDTEAF
J gene: TRBJ1-1; V gene: TRBV10-2; CDR3 protein: ASSAGPEAF
J gene: TRBJ2-1; V gene: TRBV5-1; CDR3 protein: ASRTALGNEQF
J gene: TRBJ2-3; V gene: TRBV3-1/TRBV3-2; CDR3 protein: AAGGQITSTDTQY
J gene: TRBJ2-7; V gene: TRBV27; CDR3 protein: ASRRDRDRYEQY
J gene: TRBJ2-7; V gene: TRBV20-1; CDR3 protein: SASAGGSSYEQY
J gene: TRBJ2-7; V gene: TRBV12-3/TRBV12-4; CDR3 protein: ASSKLETYEQY
J gene: TRBJ2-6; V gene: TRBV2; CDR3 protein: ASSSESGANVLT
J gene: TRBJ2-2; V gene: TRBV3-1/TRBV3-2; CDR3 protein: ASSPRDKNTGELF
J gene: TRBJ1-4; V gene: TRBV24-1; CDR3 protein: ATSGAIRGGDFAEKLF